The entry that follows covers one T cell receptor beta chain sequence. This clone was seen once. Its target antigen remains unknown. No base quality values were provided; no much bigger clone lies one nucleotide off. The entry originates in a study of blood T cell repertoires in COVID-19 (dated by TCRdb to about 2020). Some background on the complete study: Collaborator samples came from the United States, Italy and Spain and covered acute and convalescent phases of COVID-19. The prospective study material was composed of cDNA or gDNA derived from T cells, B-cell-depleted T cells, or PBMCs. The dataset comprised deeply sampled blood TCRbeta repertoires from subjects exposed to, actively infected with, or recovered from COVID-19. The repertoires were made available in a free public database intended to serve as a resource for research on the immune response to SARS-CoV-2. The samples were drawn from the first 160 participants of the ongoing ImmuneRACE study and from 1,254 subjects provided by 6 global collaborators. Sample metadata almost always included a de-identified subject ID, COVID-19 status, age in years and sex. Where available, HLA class I and class II types were taken from metadata supplied by the sample provider and were not determined by assay-based typing.

TCRbeta CDR3 regions were amplified from genomic DNA by means of the immunoSEQ Assay, a bias-controlled multiplex PCR. The paper's data handling went like this. Within the assay, amplification of reference gene primers was used to estimate how many nucleated cells each sample contained. Sequence reads were collapsed and filtered to measure the absolute abundance of every unique TCRbeta CDR3 rearrangement. For each sample, productive Simpson clonality was calculated by taking the square root of Simpson's diversity index across productive rearrangements. Here the immuneACCESS table is served through TCRdb, limited to in-frame sequences with V and J called. Missing clones are a known gap in these copies; in checked studies unresolved V genes cover under half, and the rest lacks a known reason. V and J calls plus clone size are reproduced from that table; the DNA served to infer D and trimming. The sample contains about 140,000 clones, more than 80% of them found a single time. Of the sample, roughly 4.5% is held by the ten largest clones.

Collaborating institutions collected whole blood in K2EDTA tubes following their own protocols. Collaborator samples were shipped for TCRbeta analysis as frozen whole blood, isolated PBMCs, or DNA extracted from either sample type. On the study overall, not on this receptor specifically: The quantity of clinical and demographic metadata differed by source and by participant and was supplied without curation.

The germline V gene gives CDR1 as KGHSH and CDR2 as LQKENI. The CDR3 spans 16 residues, from the cysteine through the phenylalanine. Only CDR3 DNA remains: 48 bases, in frame from the first base. V is trimmed back by 0 bases and J by 7 bases, and the junction contains 8 bases that no gene match accounts for. Here the chain combines TRBV18 and TRBJ1-5, with TRBD1 matching 8 junction bases. This clonotype was obtained from a human donor in a cohort sampled during active COVID-19. Sequenced sample: peripheral blood. The CDR3 protein: CASSPPAGQGQQPQHF. The nucleotide sequence reads TGTGCCAGCTCACCACCGGCCGGACAGGGACAACAGCCCCAGCATTTT.